The 29 T cell receptor beta chains below come from one sample, sequenced in a study of cytomegalovirus exposure and HLA in healthy donors. Amplification used 60 Vbeta primers and 13 Jbeta primers. TCRdb's copy holds only in-frame clones and misses some; the assay was immunoSEQ multiplex PCR. The sample records approximately 150,000 clones, 80% to 90% being singletons. The specimen was PBMCs. Every receptor here comes from a woman in her twenties or thirties in good health and CMV-seropositive.

The chain employs TRBV7-7 and TRBJ1-2; no clear D gene. Germline assignment: CDR1 SSHAT and CDR2 FNYEAQ (reference sequence). The V gene lost 3 bases and the J gene lost 5 bases, with 10 bases spanning the gap. The CDR3 runs to 13 residues. CDR3 amino acids: CASSFSGWYGYTF. CDR3 nucleotide sequence: TGTGCCAGCAGCTTTTCGGGGTGGTATGGCTACACCTTC.

V is TRBV4-2 and J is TRBJ1-2; tentatively, D is TRBD1 (5 bases). CDR1 is LGHNA and CDR2 is YNFKEQ in the germline V gene. This CDR3 has 17 amino acids. V lost 0 bases, J lost 2 bases, and 16 bases lay in between. The CDR3 DNA follows: TGTGCCAGCAGCCAAGATATGCGGGGCCGGGACAACTATGGCTACACCTTC. It is translated as CASSQDMRGRDNYGYTF.

This clone was seen just once. The rearrangement links TRBV11-2 to TRBJ2-3; D ambiguous. The CDR3 has 14 residues. Looked up from germline, CDR1 is SGHAT and CDR2 is FQNNGV. V lost 3 bases to trimming and J lost 3 bases, with 10 bases between them. The CDR3 is CASSLASSTDTQYF. Here the CDR3 DNA reads TGTGCCAGCAGCTTGGCTAGTAGTACAGATACGCAGTATTTT.

In its sample, this clone was seen a few times. The chain employs TRBV5-5 and TRBJ1-4, with D possibly matching TRBD1 (5 bases). The V and J ends lost 4 bases and 7 bases respectively, with 14 bases between them. Germline V gene data show CDR1 as SGHKS and CDR2 as YYEKEE (reference sequence). The CDR3 length is 14 residues. The CDR3 sequence is CASSTPGLGEKLFF. As DNA, the CDR3 is TGTGCCAGCAGCACCCCAGGGCTGGGTGAAAAACTGTTTTTT.

This chain uses TRBV11-3 with TRBJ2-5, with 7 bases identical to TRBD1. The germline V gene has CDR1 SGHNT and CDR2 YENEEA. This CDR3 region has 14 residues. The junction had 5 bases not matched to a gene; V was cut back by 5 bases and J by 2 bases. The CDR3 is CASSPEGQQETQYF. CDR3 DNA: TGTGCCAGCAGCCCTGAGGGACAGCAAGAGACCCAGTACTTC.

This clone was detected only once. This chain links TRBV7-6 with TRBJ1-1; no firm D call. The germline V and J ends were trimmed by 6 bases and 1 base, with 9 bases remaining between them. The V gene's germline CDR1 is SGHVS and CDR2 FNYEAQ. The length of the CDR3 is 13 residues. The CDR3 DNA follows: TGTGCCAGCAGACTTACTTCGAACACTGAAGCTTTCTTT. This sequence encodes CASRLTSNTEAFF.

The sample holds one count of this clone. The chain recombines TRBV5-1 with TRBJ1-1; 8 nucleotides align to TRBD1. Germline lookup yields CDR1 SGHRS and CDR2 YFSETQ. The CDR3 totals 14 residues. The trim removed 3 bases at V and 8 bases at J, leaving 9 bases unmatched. In DNA form, the CDR3 reads TGCGCCAGCAGCTCAACTACAGGGGGGGAGGAAGCTTTCTTT. It yields the protein CASSSTTGGEEAFF.

This sequence joins TRBV28 and TRBJ2-1, with TRBD1 matching over 10 bases. J gave up 12 bases and V 1 base, and 3 bases lay outside the gene matches. The CDR3 runs 13 residues. CDR1 and CDR2 (germline): MDHEN, SYDVKM. CDR3 sequence: CASSLLDRGSQFF. The CDR3 DNA reads TGTGCCAGCAGTTTATTGGACAGGGGGTCGCAGTTCTTC.

The chain recombines TRBV7-3 with TRBJ2-1; a weak D match, TRBD2 (5 bases). V lost 3 bases, J lost 15 bases, and 18 bases lay in between. Germline V gene sequence: CDR1 SGHTA, CDR2 FQGTGA. This CDR3 region has 13 residues. The CDR3 sequence is CASSLGAAELAFF. The CDR3 DNA is TGTGCCAGCAGCTTGGGAGCGGCCGAATTGGCGTTCTTC.

This clone was detected once. V is TRBV5-4 and J is TRBJ1-2, with D maybe TRBD1 (6 bases). Trimming cost V 4 bases and J 0 bases, with 16 bases left between them. The CDR3 has 16 residues. In germline, CDR1 is SGHNT, CDR2 YYREEE (reference sequence). CDR3 nucleotides: TGTGCCAGCAGCCCGGCCGCGGACAGAACTAACTATGGCTACACCTTC. Amino acids: CASSPAADRTNYGYTF.

The chain has TRBV5-5 and TRBJ1-1; D gene ambiguous. V lost 1 base and J 3 bases, leaving 16 bases between the germline ends. The CDR3 loop spans 16 amino acids. Germline V gene data show CDR1 as SGHKS and CDR2 as YYEKEE (reference sequence). CDR3 bases: TGTGCCAGCAGCTTGCAAGTAAGCCCCCTCCACACTGAAGCTTTCTTT. Protein product: CASSLQVSPLHTEAFF. Using reference TRBV5-5 and TRBJ1-1 for the parts outside the CDR3, the full variable domain is DAGVTQSPTHLIKTRGQQVTLRCSPISGHKSVSWYQQVLGQGPQFIFQYYEKEERGRGNFPDRFSARQFPNYSSELNVNALLLGDSALYLCASSLQVSPLHTEAFFGQGTRLTVV.

V and J are TRBV7-2 and TRBJ1-2; TRBD1 matches at 7 bases. Unmatched junction bases numbered 12, after V lost 4 bases and J lost 4 bases. CDR1 is SGHTA, CDR2 FQGNSA, per germline. The CDR3 loop spans 16 amino acids. In nucleotides, the CDR3 is TGTGCCAGCAGCTGGGCGACAGGGACGTCTTCCTATGGCTACACCTTC. This codes for CASSWATGTSSYGYTF. The whole variable domain, remainder taken from reference TRBV7-2 and TRBJ1-2, is GAGVSQSPSNKVTEKGKDVELRCDPISGHTALYWYRQSLGQGLEFLIYFQGNSAPDKSGLPSDRFSAERTGGSVSTLTIQRTQQEDSAVYLCASSWATGTSSYGYTFGSGTRLTVV.

Here the CDR3 DNA reads TGTGCCAGCAGCTTGAGTAGCGGGGTCCGCACAGATACGCAGTATTTT. It specifies CASSLSSGVRTDTQYF. The chain combines TRBV5-4 with TRBJ2-3, with 8 bases aligning to TRBD2. The length of the CDR3 is 16 residues. V shed 1 base and J 1 base; nucleotides not matched to a gene: 5. Germline CDR1 SGHNT, CDR2 YYREEE (reference sequence).

The rearrangement uses TRBV6-1 and TRBJ2-1; 10 positions agree with TRBD1. This CDR3 spans 15 amino acids. Germline values: CDR1 MNHNS, CDR2 SASEGT. V was pared by 7 bases and J by 3 bases, with 6 bases of the junction left unmatched. The CDR3 coding sequence is TGTGCCAGCATTACCCGGGACAGGGGCTACAATGAGCAGTTCTTC. It is translated as CASITRDRGYNEQFF.

This chain connects TRBV28 to TRBJ1-1, with 8 positions matching TRBD1. The V and J ends lost 6 bases and 11 bases, in that order; junction bases with no gene match: 14. CDR1 MDHEN and CDR2 SYDVKM come from the germline V gene. The CDR3 loop spans 14 amino acids. The CDR3 region is CASSPPDRVGSAFF. CDR3 DNA sequence: TGTGCCAGCAGCCCCCCGGACAGGGTAGGAAGCGCTTTCTTT. Full variable domain (missing parts from reference TRBV28 and TRBJ1-1): DVKVTQSSRYLVKRTGEKVFLECVQDMDHENMFWYRQDPGLGLRLIYFSYDVKMKEKGDIPEGYSVSREKKERFSLILESASTNQTSMYLCASSPPDRVGSAFFGQGTRLTVV.

Only one count was recorded for this clone. The rearrangement links TRBV13 to TRBJ2-3; D gene unclear. Trimming cost V 5 bases and J 0 bases, with 18 bases left between them. This CDR3 spans 17 amino acids. Germline assignment: CDR1 PRHDT and CDR2 FYEKMQ (reference sequence). In nucleotides, the CDR3 is TGTGCCAGCAGCCCCACTCTGGTGTTACCTAGCACAGATACGCAGTATTTT. Amino acid sequence: CASSPTLVLPSTDTQYF.

CDR3 in amino acids: CASSQDPGGYEQYF. The CDR3 DNA sequence: TGCGCCAGCAGCCAAGATCCAGGGGGGTACGAGCAGTACTTC. The chain joins TRBV4-3 to TRBJ2-7, with D perhaps matching TRBD1 (7 bases). The V gene's germline CDR1 is LGHNA and CDR2 YSLEER. Trimming stripped 0 bases from V and 4 bases from J, with 10 bases between. CDR3 length: 14 residues.

The rearrangement joins TRBV27 to TRBJ2-3; TRBD2 matches 10 bases. Unmatched junction bases numbered 1, after V lost 6 bases and J lost 1 base. The CDR3 is made up of 14 amino acids. Germline CDR1 MNHEY, CDR2 SMNVEV (reference sequence). CDR3 protein: CASRLAGRTDTQYF. Here the CDR3 DNA reads TGTGCCAGCAGACTAGCGGGGCGCACAGATACGCAGTATTTT.

The chain uses TRBV6-6 and TRBJ2-1; D possibly corresponds to TRBD1 (6 bases). The CDR3 totals 15 residues. Germline V CDR1 and CDR2: MNHNY, SVGAGI (reference sequence). Trimming removed 2 bases at V and 0 bases at J, with 8 bases between. The DNA of the CDR3 is TGTGCCAGCAGTTACGTACAGGGCTCCTACAATGAGCAGTTCTTC. Its translation: CASSYVQGSYNEQFF.

The J gene is TRBJ1-4, the V gene TRBV29-1, with D possibly TRBD1 on 6 matching bases. The length of the CDR3 is 14 residues. Germline V gene sequence: CDR1 SQVTM, CDR2 ANQGSEA. With 4 bases removed from V and 5 bases from J, the gap between germline ends came to 14 bases. This CDR3 reads CSVADRISNEKLFF. The CDR3 coding sequence is TGCAGCGTTGCAGACAGGATATCGAATGAAAAACTGTTTTTT. The complete variable domain, with remaining parts taken from reference TRBV29-1 and TRBJ1-4, reads SAVISQKPSRDICQRGTSLTIQCQVDSQVTMMFWYRQQPGQSLTLIATANQGSEATYESGFVIDKFPISRPNLTFSTLTVSNMSPEDSSIYLCSVADRISNEKLFFGSGTQLSVL.

This clone was counted between two and nine times. The chain joins TRBV9 to TRBJ2-3; TRBD2 matches 9 bases. CDR1 is SGDLS and CDR2 is YYNGEE in the germline V gene. The CDR3 runs to 14 residues. Germline trimming cut 3 bases from V and 4 bases from J; bases unmatched to any gene: 3. The chain's CDR3 is CASSERGVADTQYF. The CDR3 DNA reads TGTGCCAGCAGCGAGCGGGGGGTCGCAGATACGCAGTATTTT.

Only one count was recorded for this clone. This chain joins TRBV6-5 and TRBJ1-2; D uncertain. CDR3 length: 15 residues. V lost 6 bases and J 5 bases, leaving 19 bases between the germline ends. CDR1 is MNHEY and CDR2 is SVGAGI in the germline V gene. The CDR3 bases are TGTGCCAGCAGCCCGTTTAATCCTGCCGCGTATGGCTACACCTTC. Protein product: CASSPFNPAAYGYTF.

The chain combines TRBV27 with TRBJ2-7; TRBD1 aligns across 10 bases. Germline V gene data show CDR1 as MNHEY and CDR2 as SMNVEV (reference sequence). The CDR3 extends over 15 amino acids. V lost 2 bases, J lost 6 bases, and 7 bases stayed unmatched. The CDR3 DNA follows: TGTGCCAGCAGTTTACAGGGGACAGGGGTAGGCGAGCAGTACTTC. This translates into CASSLQGTGVGEQYF.

The CDR3 DNA reads TGTGCCTGGACACGGCAGGGATCCAATCAGCCCCAGCATTTT. This sequence encodes CAWTRQGSNQPQHF. The chain links TRBV30 to TRBJ1-5; TRBD1 might be the D (5 bases). Trimming took 4 bases from V and 3 from J, leaving 13 bases between them. The germline gives CDR1 GTSNPN, CDR2 SVGIG (reference sequence). This CDR3 spans 14 amino acids.

This rearrangement joins TRBV5-1 to TRBJ2-3; perhaps TRBD2 as D (5 bases). Germline-derived CDR1 and CDR2 are SGHRS and YFSETQ. This CDR3 has 15 residues. V was pared by 0 bases and J by 2 bases, with 10 bases between. Written as DNA, the CDR3 is TGCGCCAGCAGCTTGGATCGGGGTTACACAGATACGCAGTATTTT. It is translated as CASSLDRGYTDTQYF.

The V call is TRBV5-1, the J call TRBJ2-3; D ambiguous. Trimming pared 4 bases from V and 0 bases from J, leaving 15 bases between. The germline CDR1 and CDR2 sequences are SGHRS and YFSETQ. The CDR3 is 16 amino acids. The CDR3 is CASSAGSSSSTDTQYF. The CDR3 nucleotides are TGCGCCAGCAGCGCCGGGTCGAGTTCGAGCACAGATACGCAGTATTTT.

V and J are TRBV4-1 and TRBJ2-3, with D possibly being TRBD2 (7 bases). The CDR3 spans 17 residues. V was cut by 4 bases and J by 6 bases, with 23 bases left in between. In germline, CDR1 is MGHRA, CDR2 YSYEKL. CDR3 coding DNA: TGCGCCAGCAGCCCAGTGGCCCGGGCGGGGGCTTTGGATACGCAGTATTTT. It encodes CASSPVARAGALDTQYF.

The chain recombines TRBV11-2 with TRBJ2-1; 7 bases are a match to TRBD1. CDR3 size: 18 residues. CDR1 is SGHAT, CDR2 FQNNGV, per germline. Trimming removed 5 bases from V and 0 bases from J; junction bases left unmatched: 13. The CDR3 region is CASSPRQGVRGSYNEQFF. CDR3 bases: TGTGCCAGCAGCCCCCGACAGGGAGTAAGGGGCTCCTACAATGAGCAGTTCTTC.

The CDR3 DNA follows: TGTGCCAGCAGTTCCCTGGACAGACAGAACTATGGCTACACCTTC. Encoded protein: CASSSLDRQNYGYTF. V and J are TRBV27 and TRBJ1-2; D may be TRBD1 (6 bases). The CDR3 runs to 15 residues. The V gene lost 4 bases and the J gene lost 2 bases, with 14 bases spanning the gap. Germline CDR1 MNHEY, CDR2 SMNVEV (reference sequence).